These 5 T cell receptor beta chains were all obtained from the same sample, sequenced in a study of T cells in localized non-small cell lung cancer. Some clones are missing from TCRdb's copy, which holds only in-frame ones; the method was immunoSEQ multiplex PCR. The sample carries around 15,000 clones, 85% recorded once. Sequencing was performed on peripheral blood, taken before any cancer treatment. The origin of the receptors is a female donor over 55 with stage I squamous cell lung carcinoma.

The chain is built from TRBV18 and TRBJ2-2; 7 bases align to TRBD1. Germline V gives CDR1 KGHSH, CDR2 LQKENI. The CDR3 sequence is 15 residues long. J was trimmed by 5 bases and V by 4 bases; bases with no gene match: 7. The CDR3 DNA reads as TGTGCCAGCTCACGGTCGGGACAGCCTACCGGGGAGCTGTTTTTT. Translation gives CASSRSGQPTGELFF.

This clone occurred a few times. The rearrangement joins TRBV29-1 to TRBJ1-1, with D maybe TRBD1 (5 bases). V lost 7 bases and J lost 4, with 13 bases in between. Germline lookup yields CDR1 SQVTM and CDR2 ANQGSEA. CDR3 size: 12 residues. CDR3 in amino acids: CSAPGGGTEAFF. CDR3 DNA sequence: TGCAGCGCCCCTGGGGGGGGCACTGAAGCTTTCTTT.

The V call is TRBV14, the J call TRBJ2-5, with D unresolved. V lost 1 base, J lost 2 bases, and 8 bases lay in between. Germline V gene sequence: CDR1 SGHDN, CDR2 FVKESK. CDR3 length: 14 amino acids. For the CDR3, the DNA is TGTGCCAGCAGCCAAGGCAGAACTCAAGAGACCCAGTACTTC. It translates to CASSQGRTQETQYF.

The rearrangement links TRBV7-8 to TRBJ2-3, with D tentatively TRBD2 (6 bases). This CDR3 has 20 residues. Germline V gene sequence: CDR1 SGHVS, CDR2 FQNEAQ. V was trimmed by 5 bases and J by 0 bases, leaving 27 bases between them. CDR3 sequence reads: CASSAGSRGTLGTSTDTQYF. The CDR3 bases are TGTGCCAGCAGCGCAGGTTCCCGGGGGACTTTAGGTACTAGCACAGATACGCAGTATTTT.

This clone appeared a single time. CDR3 DNA: TGTGCCAGTAGTATAGTAGCGGGAGCTTTCAATGAGCAGTTCTTC. As protein: CASSIVAGAFNEQFF. The chain couples TRBV19 to TRBJ2-1; 9 bases are a match to TRBD2. Germline V lookup: CDR1 LNHDA, CDR2 SQIVND (reference sequence). The CDR3 totals 15 residues. Trimming at V came to 1 base and at J to 6 bases, leaving 4 bases not matched to a gene.